These 2 T cell receptor beta chains share one sample of origin, sequenced in a study of OX40 agonist ivuxolimab in advanced cancers. The repertoire was sequenced with immunoSEQ multiplex PCR; TCRdb's copy has only in-frame clones and lacks some. The sample carries under 65,000 clones, around four fifths recorded once. The specimen was CD4+ or CD8+ T cells sorted from blood, collected in a trial of the OX40 agonist ivuxolimab. Source of these receptors: an adult with an advanced solid tumor such as melanoma, head and neck, liver or kidney cancer.

The chain combines TRBV5-4 with TRBJ2-7, with TRBD1 matching 8 bases. Unmatched junction bases numbered 10, after V lost 0 bases and J lost 2 bases. The CDR3 totals 17 residues. CDR1 and CDR2 (germline): SGHNT, YYREEE (reference sequence). The CDR3 sequence is CASSLGAGGSAAYEQYF. In DNA form, the CDR3 reads TGTGCCAGCAGCTTGGGGGCAGGGGGCTCAGCGGCCTACGAGCAGTACTTC.

This chain uses TRBV28 with TRBJ2-7, with D possibly matching TRBD2 (6 bases). The CDR3 has 15 residues. Germline CDR1 MDHEN, CDR2 SYDVKM. The ends were cut back, 7 bases at V and 3 bases at J, with 19 bases in the middle. The CDR3, as DNA: TGTGCCAGCAAACCTGCCGGCGGGATCCACTACGAGCAGTACTTC. This sequence encodes CASKPAGGIHYEQYF.